This T cell receptor (beta chain) is drawn from a study of Ad26.COV2.S vaccination and SARS-CoV-2 variants. At the level of the study: Doses of Ad26.COV2.S were injected into muscle once or twice, 56 days apart. Broader study findings: Substantial breadth was reported for post-vaccination spike-specific CD8+ and CD4+ T cells.

The germline CDR1 and CDR2 sequences are LGHNA and YSLEER. V gave up 0 bases and J gave up 3 bases, with 9 bases separating them. CDR3 length: 15 amino acids. TCRdb's copy holds only in-frame clones and misses some; the assay was immunoSEQ multiplex PCR. The sample records about 480,000 clones, 87% being singletons. Treatment reported: 15 to 20 received Ad26.COV2.S at low or high dose, single or two shots; a few received placebo; per-sample allocation not given. On day 63 after the first injection, vaccine and placebo recipients gave samples. In the vaccine, an Ad26 vector expressed the SARS-CoV-2 spike of the Wuhan strain. In regard to this clone: Its antigen remains unidentified.

Here the sequenced sample was peripheral blood, taken in a trial of Ad26.COV2.S vaccine versus placebo. The source is a person between 18 and 59 years old who received the Ad26.COV2.S COVID-19 vaccine or a placebo. The chain is built from TRBV4-3 and TRBJ1-3; possibly TRBD1 for D (5 bases). The CDR3, as DNA: TGCGCCAGCAGCCAAGATTGGGGGGGTGGAAACACCATATATTTT. Encoded protein: CASSQDWGGGNTIYF.